What follows describes a single T cell receptor beta chain. The antigen is not known. Every one of the donors was a Caucasian adult that lived in Nashville, Tennessee. Sequencing used immunoSEQ multiplex PCR; TCRdb keeps in-frame clones, though not all of them. The data contain 1.6 million or so clones, roughly 96% of them singletons. Germline V lookup: CDR1 KGHSH, CDR2 LQKENI. Trimming took off 5 bases at V and 0 bases at J, with 10 bases between the two ends. CDR3 length equals 14 residues. This sample was included in a study of shared clonotypes between healthy human individuals. Study-wide results and caveats: An expected dependence of interdonor clonotype sharing on sequencing depth was noted. Relative to clonotypes present in all four donors, those not shared had lower generation probabilities.

The sample taken for sequencing was naive CD4+ T cells sorted from blood. The subset here: CD45RA+ positively selected. The sequence was obtained from a man aged 25 to 45 in good health. The chain uses TRBV18 and TRBJ1-1; D is uncertain. CDR3 nucleotides: TGTGCCAGCTCAACAACTGAGCTGAACACTGAAGCTTTCTTT. Encoded protein: CASSTTELNTEAFF.